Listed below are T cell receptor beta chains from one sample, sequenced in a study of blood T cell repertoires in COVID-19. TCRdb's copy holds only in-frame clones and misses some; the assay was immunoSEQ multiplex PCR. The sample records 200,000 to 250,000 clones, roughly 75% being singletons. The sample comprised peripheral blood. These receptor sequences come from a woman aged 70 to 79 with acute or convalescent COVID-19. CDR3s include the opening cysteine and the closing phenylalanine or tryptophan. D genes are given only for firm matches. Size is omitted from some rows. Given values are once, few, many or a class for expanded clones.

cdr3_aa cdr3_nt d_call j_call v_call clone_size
CASSQGGPGQGYGYTF TGTGCCAGCAGCCAAGGTGGTCCGGGACAGGGTTATGGCTACACCTTC TRBD1 TRBJ1-2 TRBV3-1/TRBV3-2 NA
CATSGNRGLNYGYTF TGTGCCACCAGCGGCAACAGGGGGCTCAACTATGGCTACACCTTC TRBD1 TRBJ1-2 TRBV15 NA
CASSLAGGSINEQFF TGTGCCAGCAGTTTGGCTGGGGGCTCGATCAATGAGCAGTTCTTC NA TRBJ2-1 TRBV27 NA
CASSAGPTNSQETQYF TGCGCCAGCAGCGCGGGACCCACCAATAGCCAAGAGACCCAGTACTTC NA TRBJ2-5 TRBV5-1 NA
CASSPPGRTLNTGELFF TGTGCCAGCTCACCACCGGGGAGGACACTGAACACCGGGGAGCTGTTTTTT NA TRBJ2-2 TRBV18 NA
CASSYGGAVETQYF TGCGCCAGCAGCTACGGGGGGGCTGTGGAGACCCAGTACTTC TRBD2 TRBJ2-5 TRBV4-1 few
CASSLRGGFQTQYF TGCGCCAGCAGCTTGCGCGGGGGGTTTCAGACCCAGTACTTC TRBD2 TRBJ2-5 TRBV5-1 NA
CASSKQGVGNQPQHF TGTGCCAGCAGTAAACAGGGTGTGGGCAATCAGCCCCAGCATTTT NA TRBJ1-5 TRBV2 once
CASSLTQGAGGYTF TGTGCCAGCAGCTTAACTCAGGGGGCCGGGGGCTACACCTTC TRBD1 TRBJ1-2 TRBV7-9 NA
CASVRWGQGTYEQYF TGTGCCAGCGTTAGGTGGGGACAGGGAACCTACGAGCAGTACTTC TRBD1 TRBJ2-7 TRBV27 NA
CASSPGEEGWSTEAFF TGTGCCAGCAGCCCAGGAGAGGAGGGATGGAGCACTGAAGCTTTCTTT NA TRBJ1-1 TRBV9 NA
CASTTGLAPNEQFF TGTGCCAGCACAACGGGACTAGCGCCCAATGAGCAGTTCTTC TRBD2 TRBJ2-1 TRBV6-5 NA
CASGLVGADTQYF TGTGCCAGCGGGTTGGTCGGGGCAGATACGCAGTATTTT NA TRBJ2-3 TRBV28 NA
CATSPPDRGIETQYF TGTGCCACCAGTCCCCCTGACAGGGGTATAGAGACCCAGTACTTC TRBD1 TRBJ2-5 TRBV24-1 NA
CASSPGRTGSSGANVLTF TGTGCCAGCTCACCGGGTCGGACAGGATCATCTGGGGCCAACGTCCTGACTTTC TRBD1 TRBJ2-6 TRBV18 NA
CASTLTGVDGYTF TGTGCCAGTACCCTTACAGGGGTTGACGGCTACACCTTC TRBD1 TRBJ1-2 TRBV19 NA
CASSLSGGPGTEAFF TGTGCCAGCAGCTTATCGGGGGGTCCGGGCACTGAAGCTTTCTTT NA TRBJ1-1 TRBV11-3 NA
CASSSHQGGVNEQYF TGTGCCAGCAGTTCCCACCAAGGGGGGGTAAACGAGCAGTACTTC NA TRBJ2-7 TRBV6-2/TRBV6-3 NA
CASCLEGVTDTQYF TGCGCCAGTTGCCTAGAGGGAGTAACAGATACGCAGTATTTT NA TRBJ2-3 TRBV5-1 NA
CAISEESRQPQHF TGTGCCATCAGTGAGGAATCGAGACAGCCCCAGCATTTT NA TRBJ1-5 TRBV10-3 NA
CASSIRAGSGKGMNTEAFF TGTGCCAGTAGTATACGAGCGGGGTCAGGGAAGGGTATGAACACTGAAGCTTTCTTT NA TRBJ1-1 TRBV19 NA
CASSLREGNQPQHF TGTGCCAGCAGTCTAAGGGAGGGAAATCAGCCCCAGCATTTT NA TRBJ1-5 TRBV6-5 NA
CASSLNWNEQFF TGTGCCAGCAGCCTTAACTGGAATGAGCAGTTCTTC NA TRBJ2-1 TRBV7-2 NA
CASSGGAYNSPLHF TGTGCCAGTAGTGGGGGCGCCTATAATTCACCCCTCCACTTT NA TRBJ1-6 TRBV19 NA
CATSDGQGNSNQPQHF TGTGCCACCAGTGACGGGCAGGGGAATAGCAATCAGCCCCAGCATTTT NA TRBJ1-5 TRBV24-1 NA
CASSQQTSGEETQYF TGTGCCAGCAGCCAACAAACCTCGGGGGAGGAGACCCAGTACTTC NA TRBJ2-5 TRBV4-2 few
CASSTLQGEAFF TGTGCCAGCAGCACTCTACAGGGGGAAGCTTTCTTT NA TRBJ1-1 TRBV21-1 NA
CASSARGAGANVLTF TGTGCCAGCAGTGCTCGCGGGGCTGGGGCCAACGTCCTGACTTTC NA TRBJ2-6 TRBV25-1 NA
CASSHGQADGSEKLFF TGTGCCAGCAGCCACGGACAGGCCGACGGGAGTGAAAAACTGTTTTTT TRBD1 TRBJ1-4 TRBV6-2/TRBV6-3 NA
CASSLGLYNEQFF TGTGCCAGCAGCCTTGGACTTTACAATGAGCAGTTCTTC NA TRBJ2-1 TRBV7-6 NA
CASSQTSGIPPSTDTQYF TGTGCCAGCAGCCAGACTAGCGGGATCCCTCCTAGCACAGATACGCAGTATTTT TRBD2 TRBJ2-3 TRBV2 NA
CASSSRPGQGAALRWEQYF TGTGCCAGCAGCTCTAGACCGGGACAGGGCGCTGCCCTACGTTGGGAGCAGTACTTC TRBD1 TRBJ2-7 TRBV7-2 NA
CASRRGPDYGYTF TGTGCCAGTCGTAGGGGGCCCGACTATGGCTACACCTTC TRBD1 TRBJ1-2 TRBV19 few
CASSQELGTGLNTEAFF TGTGCCAGCAGCCAAGAATTAGGGACAGGGTTGAACACTGAAGCTTTCTTT TRBD1 TRBJ1-1 TRBV14 NA
CASSQGTGVRGSPLHF TGCGCCAGCAGCCAAGGGACAGGGGTAAGGGGATCACCCCTCCACTTT TRBD1 TRBJ1-6 TRBV4-3 NA
CASSQQAGGIAETQYF TGTGCCAGCTCACAACAAGCGGGGGGTATTGCTGAGACCCAGTACTTC TRBD2 TRBJ2-5 TRBV18 NA
CASLPPAGGPREQYF TGTGCCAGCCTCCCACCTGCGGGGGGGCCACGGGAGCAGTACTTC TRBD2 TRBJ2-7 TRBV7-2 NA
CATSSPRQGTQNEQYF TGTGCCACCAGTAGTCCGCGACAGGGAACGCAGAACGAGCAGTACTTC TRBD1 TRBJ2-7 TRBV24-1 NA
CASSQGARQPQHF TGTGCCAGCAGTCAGGGGGCACGTCAGCCCCAGCATTTT TRBD1 TRBJ1-5 TRBV6-2/TRBV6-3 NA
CASSVGQNYNSPLHF TGTGCCAGTAGTGTCGGACAGAACTATAATTCACCCCTCCACTTT NA TRBJ1-6 TRBV19 NA
CAWSTQTANQPQHF TGTGCCTGGAGTACCCAGACAGCGAATCAGCCCCAGCATTTT NA TRBJ1-5 TRBV30 NA